This passage covers 7 T cell receptor beta chains from one sample sequenced in a study of shared clonotypes between healthy human individuals. Sequencing used immunoSEQ multiplex PCR; TCRdb keeps in-frame clones, though not all of them. The data show millions of clones, roughly 93% seen once. Sequenced sample: naive CD4+ T cells from PBMCs. Subset defined: CD45RA+ positively selected. All receptors come from a man aged 18 to 29 in good health. Some clones in this sample may be carry-over from other donors' samples.

The rearrangement joins TRBV29-1 to TRBJ2-5, with D uncertain. The CDR3 is 14 amino acids. Looked up from germline, CDR1 is SQVTM and CDR2 is ANQGSEA. V was cut by 3 bases and J by 5 bases, with 16 bases left in between. The CDR3 DNA is TGCAGCGTTGATGACTTGTGGGATTTCGAGACCCAGTACTTC. This translates into CSVDDLWDFETQYF.

The chain has TRBV6-5 and TRBJ1-4; 7 bases map to TRBD1. Germline lookup yields CDR1 MNHEY and CDR2 SVGAGI. V lost 4 bases and J lost 0; bases outside the gene matches: 5. The CDR3 runs to 16 residues. CDR3 region: CASSSTGAATNEKLFF. The CDR3, as DNA: TGTGCCAGCAGTTCTACAGGGGCCGCAACTAATGAAAAACTGTTTTTT.

This rearrangement joins TRBV2 to TRBJ1-5, with D uncertain. V lost 0 bases and J 5 bases, leaving 8 bases between the germline ends. Germline V gene lookup returns CDR1 SNHLY and CDR2 FYNNEI. The CDR3 loop spans 14 amino acids. The CDR3 sequence: CASSEASRDQPQHF. The CDR3 DNA follows: TGTGCCAGCAGTGAAGCATCTCGGGATCAGCCCCAGCATTTT.

The chain links TRBV6-5 to TRBJ2-6, with D uncertain. V lost 7 bases and J lost 4, with 11 bases in between. Per the germline V gene, CDR1 is MNHEY and CDR2 is SVGAGI. This CDR3 is 14 amino acids long. The CDR3 loop reads CASKVGYGANVLTF. CDR3 coding DNA: TGTGCCAGCAAGGTTGGGTACGGGGCCAACGTCCTGACTTTC.

This chain uses TRBV5-1 with TRBJ1-4; no clear D. The V and J ends lost 4 bases and 4 bases respectively, with 20 bases between them. The CDR3 spans 17 residues. Germline V lookup: CDR1 SGHRS, CDR2 YFSETQ. CDR3 sequence (DNA): TGCGCCAGCAGCGCGGCGGACGGACCCTACGTTAATGAAAAACTGTTTTTT. Translated, it gives CASSAADGPYVNEKLFF.

Written as DNA, the CDR3 is TGTGCCAGCACCCTAGCATGGGCTTACAATGAGCAGTTCTTC. Protein sequence: CASTLAWAYNEQFF. This rearrangement joins TRBV6-1 to TRBJ2-1, with a tentative D call TRBD2 (5 bases). Germline loops: CDR1 MNHNS, CDR2 SASEGT. The V end lost 7 bases, the J end lost 4 bases, and 14 bases lay between the germline ends. The CDR3 is made up of 14 amino acids.

The chain joins TRBV6-1 to TRBJ1-2; D might be TRBD1 (6 bases). Germline CDR1 reads MNHNS; CDR2 reads SASEGT. This CDR3 is built from 15 residues. Trimming shortened V by 6 bases and J by 5 bases, and 19 bases separated the two germline ends. CDR3: CASRGSLRGGYGYTF. For the CDR3, the DNA is TGTGCCAGCAGGGGTTCCCTCAGGGGAGGGTATGGCTACACCTTC.